What follows are 23 T cell receptor beta chains derived from one specimen sequenced in a study of T cell clonality in common variable immunodeficiency. Assay used: immunoSEQ multiplex PCR; TCRdb lists only in-frame clones, some missing. Recorded here are about 39,000 clones, none singletons. Sample: peripheral blood mononuclear cells. The receptors here all came from a person aged 18 to 75 in good health.

This clone has ten or more counts. CDR3 residues: CSAQIAGKETQYF. The covered CDR3 bases are TGCAGTGCTCAGATAGCGGGAAAAGAGACC. This sequence joins TRBV20-1 and TRBJ2-5; 8 positions agree with TRBD2. Read sequence stops 3 residues before the CDR3 end, and the germline J gene provides the missing end. CDR1 DFQATT and CDR2 SNEGSKA come from the germline V gene (reference sequence). The V and J ends lost 5 bases and 3 bases, in that order; junction bases with no gene match: 5. CDR3 size: 13 residues.

The sample holds many counts of this clone. Read sequence stops 3 residues before the CDR3 end, and the germline J gene provides the missing end. The chain is built from TRBV20-1 and TRBJ1-1; D might be TRBD1 (5 bases). Trimming took 5 bases from V and 0 from J, leaving 16 bases between them. This CDR3 is 15 amino acids long. CDR1 and CDR2 (germline): DFQATT, SNEGSKA (reference sequence). This CDR3 reads CSAGRMTVMNTEAFF. The CDR3 bases that were read are TGCAGTGCTGGTAGGATGACAGTCATGAACACTGAA.

In regard to this clone: The read halts 3 residues ahead of the CDR3 end, with the missing end drawn from the germline J gene. The rearrangement joins TRBV29-1 to TRBJ2-7, with D perhaps matching TRBD2 (6 bases). The CDR3 contains 14 residues. V was trimmed by 4 bases and J by 6 bases, leaving 19 bases between them. Per germline, CDR1 SQVTM and CDR2 ANQGSEA. CDR3 loop: CSVGVGGMAREQYF. The covered CDR3 bases are TGCAGCGTTGGTGTCGGCGGGATGGCCCGCGAG.

With regard to this clone: The sequence runs out 3 residues before the end of the CDR3; the remainder is reconstructed from the germline J gene. The gene calls are TRBV7-6 and TRBJ2-1, with D perhaps being TRBD1 or TRBD2 (5 bases each). The germline CDR1 and CDR2 sequences are SGHVS and FNYEAQ. This CDR3 has 12 amino acids. Deletions cut 6 bases from V and 8 bases from J, with 11 bases between. The part of the CDR3 DNA that was read is TGTGCCAGCAGTTTTAGAGGGGATGAG. Translated, it gives CASSFRGDE. The whole CDR3 protein is CASSFRGDEQFF.

This clone came up many times. Read coverage stops 3 residues before the CDR3 terminus; the germline J gene supplies the remainder. V and J are TRBV2 and TRBJ2-1; 9 bases map to TRBD2. CDR1 SNHLY and CDR2 FYNNEI come from the germline V gene. This CDR3 is 15 amino acids long. The J segment lost 4 bases and the V segment lost 5 bases, leaving 6 bases of the junction unmatched. The DNA read from the CDR3 is TGTGCCAGCAGTACCATCAGCGGGAGGTACAATGAG. This codes for CASSTISGRYNE. In full, the CDR3 is CASSTISGRYNEQFF.

Ten or more counts support this clone. CDR3 DNA (partial): TGTGCCAGCAGCAACTGGGGAAGCGGGAACAATGAG. Translating it yields CASSNWGSGNNE. The full CDR3 protein is CASSNWGSGNNEQFF. The chain employs TRBV7-2 and TRBJ2-1, with 7 bases that match TRBD2. The CDR3 end is not reached by the read, which stops 3 residues before it; the germline J gene fills it in. Germline V CDR1 and CDR2: SGHTA, FQGNSA. V lost 5 bases to trimming and J lost 5 bases; unmatched junction nucleotides: 9. CDR3 length: 15 amino acids.

This clone was detected ten times or more. The read terminates 3 residues before the CDR3 end, so the remaining end is supplied by the germline J gene. The rearrangement links TRBV20-1 to TRBJ2-5, with 7 bases aligning to TRBD1. This CDR3 contains 15 residues. The V and J ends lost 1 base and 0 bases, in that order; junction bases with no gene match: 5. The germline V gene has CDR1 DFQATT and CDR2 SNEGSKA (reference sequence). The CDR3 loop is CSARAWGTDQETQYF. The sequenced CDR3 bases are TGCAGTGCTAGAGCCTGGGGGACAGACCAAGAGACC.

At least ten counts were recorded for this clone. A junction end diverges from the germline sequence, so it may reflect a read error. The CDR3 goes on 3 residues after the read ends, and that part is filled in from the germline J gene. V and J are TRBV19 and TRBJ2-1; TRBD2 aligns across 9 bases. This CDR3 spans 18 amino acids. CDR1 is LNHDA and CDR2 is SQIVND in the germline V gene (reference sequence). The CDR3 sequence: CASSIDRPSGKYYSEQFF. The sequenced CDR3 bases are TGTGCCAGTAGTATAGATCGGCCTAGCGGGAAGTATTACAGTGAG.

To note about this clone: The missing CDR3 end, 3 residues past where the read stops, is filled in from the germline J gene. The rearrangement links TRBV19 to TRBJ1-2; the D is unclear. This CDR3 contains 15 residues. Germline loops: CDR1 LNHDA, CDR2 SQIVND (reference sequence). CDR3 DNA (partial): TGTGCCAGTAGTGGGAGAGCGGGGAACACAGATACC. Its protein product is CASSGRAGNTDT. The entire CDR3 sequence reads CASSGRAGNTDTYTF.

This clone was seen repeatedly, ten times or more. With the read ending 3 residues before the CDR3 end, the germline J gene is used to fill in that end. The chain recombines TRBV7-2 with TRBJ1-5, with TRBD1 matching over 9 bases. Germline loops: CDR1 SGHTA, CDR2 FQGNSA. The V gene end was trimmed by 7 bases and the J gene end by 6 bases; junction bases not matched to a gene: 7. The CDR3 contains 14 residues. The sequenced CDR3 bases are TGTGCCAGCACCCAAGGGGACAGGGTTCAGCCC. This gives the protein CASTQGDRVQP. The full CDR3 is CASTQGDRVQPQHF.

This clone was seen repeatedly, ten times or more. The read ends 3 residues shy of where the CDR3 ends; the end is completed using the germline J gene. V is TRBV5-6 and J is TRBJ2-7; D might be TRBD2 (5 bases). The CDR3 contains 15 residues. Germline lookup yields CDR1 SGHDT and CDR2 YYEEEE. V was pared by 0 bases and J by 0 bases, with 10 bases between. CDR3 region: CASSLGGLSSYEQYF. The CDR3 bases that were read are TGTGCCAGCAGCTTGGGCGGGCTAAGCTCCTACGAG. Full variable domain (remainder filled in from reference TRBV5-6 and TRBJ2-7): DAGVTQSPTHLIKTRGQQVTLRCSPKSGHDTVSWYQQALGQGPQFIFQYYEEEERQRGNFPDRFSGHQFPNYSSELNVNALLLGDSALYLCASSLGGLSSYEQYFGPGTRLTVT.

This clone was seen many times. The observed sequence ends 3 residues before the CDR3 terminus, with the missing tail filled in from the germline J gene. The chain couples TRBV20-1 to TRBJ2-3, with D unclear. V was pared by 6 bases and J by 0 bases, with 19 bases between. The V gene's germline CDR1 is DFQATT and CDR2 SNEGSKA (reference sequence). The CDR3 is 16 residues long. This CDR3 reads CSALLPRRLSTDTQYF. The sequenced part of the CDR3 DNA is TGCAGTGCACTTTTACCACGTCGTCTTAGCACAGATACG.

This clone was counted only a few times. The CDR3 sequence: CASSAAEAQETQYF. The part of the CDR3 DNA that was read is TGTGCCAGCTCAGCAGCGGAGGCCCAAGAGACG. The chain has TRBV18 and TRBJ2-3; D may be TRBD2 (5 bases). The DNA ends 3 residues before the CDR3 does, and the rest of the CDR3 is filled in from the germline J gene. This CDR3 has 14 amino acids. Germline lookup yields CDR1 KGHSH and CDR2 LQKENI.

This clone came up many times. This CDR3 is CASSDRTGRNEQFF. The part of the CDR3 DNA that was read is TGTGCCAGCAGTGATCGGACAGGACGCAATGAG. The rearrangement links TRBV2 to TRBJ2-1; TRBD1 matches 7 bases. The missing CDR3 end, 3 residues past where the read stops, is filled in from the germline J gene. CDR1 and CDR2 from the germline V gene are SNHLY and FYNNEI. V shed 3 bases and J 6 bases; nucleotides not matched to a gene: 5. The CDR3 consists of 14 residues.

This clone was counted at least ten times. The read is 3 residues too short to cover the CDR3 end, so that end is filled in from the germline J gene. This chain joins TRBV7-9 and TRBJ1-1, with 9 bases fitting TRBD1. The CDR3 is 15 amino acids. Germline V CDR1 and CDR2: SEHNR, FQNEAQ (reference sequence). V was clipped by 8 bases and J by 1 base; unmatched bases: 8. Incomplete CDR3 DNA: TGTGCCAGCGTTCTCACAGGGGGCAGGAACACTGAA. It encodes CASVLTGGRNTE. The whole CDR3 protein is CASVLTGGRNTEAFF.

This clone was recorded a few times. With the read ending 3 residues before the CDR3 end, the germline J gene is used to fill in that end. The chain recombines TRBV30 with TRBJ1-2; no clear D gene. The CDR3 has 20 amino acids. Germline V gene sequence: CDR1 GTSNPN, CDR2 SVGIG (reference sequence). CDR3 sequence reads: CAWSKPIGLAGGRLEDTYTF. CDR3 bases read: TGTGCCTGGAGTAAACCGATCGGACTAGCGGGAGGGCGGTTGGAAGATACC.

Many counts were recorded for this clone. The CDR3 extends 3 residues past the end of the read, so its final part is completed from the germline J gene. The J gene is TRBJ2-3, the V gene TRBV11-2, with D uncertain. Germline CDR1 reads SGHAT; CDR2 reads FQNNGV. The CDR3 runs 15 residues. V was cut by 2 bases and J by 4 bases, with 13 bases left in between. The CDR3 here is CASSLRNQFADTQYF. CDR3 DNA (partial): TGTGCCAGCAGCTTACGTAACCAGTTCGCAGATACG.

This clone was counted a few times. The read ends 3 residues shy of where the CDR3 ends; the end is completed using the germline J gene. The V call is TRBV30, the J call TRBJ1-4; possibly TRBD1 for D (6 bases). Per the germline V gene, CDR1 is GTSNPN and CDR2 is SVGIG (reference sequence). The CDR3 runs to 14 residues. The part of the CDR3 DNA that was read is TGTGCCTGCCCCCGGGGGGGGCTGAGGTCACCA. Translated, it gives CACPRGGLRSP. The entire CDR3 protein is CACPRGGLRSPLFF.

This clone was found a few times. The CDR3: CASSSSRGAYEQYF. The covered CDR3 bases are TGTGCCAGCAGCTCAAGTCGGGGGGCCTACGAG. The genes are TRBV11-1 and TRBJ2-7, with TRBD2 matching 7 bases. The read is 3 residues too short to cover the CDR3 end, so that end is filled in from the germline J gene. V trimming: 4 bases; J trimming: 2 bases; junction bases outside the gene matches: 5. The CDR3 has 14 residues. Germline CDR1 reads SGHAT; CDR2 reads FQDESV (reference sequence).

The sample holds many counts of this clone. CDR3 bases read: TGCGCCAGCAGCCAGGGGGTCGCCGGGGAG. It yields the protein CASSQGVAGE. The full CDR3 protein reads CASSQGVAGELFF. This sequence joins TRBV5-1 and TRBJ2-2, with 7 positions matching TRBD1. Read data end 3 residues before the CDR3 end; the end is taken from the germline J gene. Germline CDR1 reads SGHRS; CDR2 reads YFSETQ. Trimming removed 4 bases from V and 6 bases from J; junction bases left unmatched: 3. The CDR3 loop spans 13 amino acids. Together with reference TRBV5-1 and TRBJ2-2, the CDR3 gives the full variable domain: KAGVTQTPRYLIKTRGQQVTLSCSPISGHRSVSWYQQTPGQGLQFLFEYFSETQRNKGNFPGRFSGRQFSNSRSEMNVSTLELGDSALYLCASSQGVAGELFFGEGSRLTVL.

Worth noting for this clone: The CDR3 goes on 3 residues after the read ends, and that part is filled in from the germline J gene. The V gene is TRBV2, the J gene TRBJ1-4; possibly TRBD1 for D (6 bases). Germline V lookup: CDR1 SNHLY, CDR2 FYNNEI. This CDR3 has 15 amino acids. CDR3 sequence: CASSGTRAYNSPLFF. Partial CDR3 DNA: TGTGCCAGCAGCGGGACACGGGCCTATAATTCACCA.

In its sample, this clone was seen many times. The read terminates 3 residues ahead of where the CDR3 ends, so the germline J gene completes it. V is TRBV18 and J is TRBJ1-3; a possible D gene is TRBD1 (5 bases). The CDR3 spans 15 residues. The V end lost 3 bases, the J end lost 0 bases, and 9 bases lay between the germline ends. CDR1 is KGHSH and CDR2 is LQKENI in the germline V gene. The CDR3 protein is CASSPIDSSGNTIYF. The DNA read from the CDR3 is TGTGCCAGCTCACCTATAGACAGCTCTGGAAACACC.

This clone was detected ten times or more. The read terminates 3 residues ahead of where the CDR3 ends, so the germline J gene completes it. The rearrangement uses TRBV6-1 and TRBJ2-7; D remains unclear. Per germline, CDR1 MNHNS and CDR2 SASEGT. V was cut by 2 bases and J by 2 bases, with 13 bases left in between. The CDR3 totals 15 residues. This CDR3 is CASSENTALTYEQYF. The sequenced part of the CDR3 DNA is TGTGCCAGCAGTGAAAATACAGCCCTCACCTACGAG.